This entry lists 15 T cell receptor beta chains sequenced from one sample in a study of blood T cell repertoires in COVID-19. Clones were sequenced by immunoSEQ multiplex PCR, and TCRdb holds only the in-frame ones, with some missing. Of approximately 50,000 clones in the sample, 70% to 85% were seen once. The material sequenced was peripheral blood. The receptors originated from a human donor in a cohort sampled during active COVID-19.

The chain employs TRBV7-2 and TRBJ1-1; 9 bases are shared with TRBD1. J gave up 5 bases and V 3 bases, and 4 bases lay outside the gene matches. From germline, CDR1 is SGHTA and CDR2 FQGNSA. CDR3 length equals 14 residues. The DNA for the CDR3 is TGTGCCAGCAGCTTTGGAGGGACAGGGACTGAAGCTTTCTTT. Its translation: CASSFGGTGTEAFF.

The V gene is TRBV11-2, the J gene TRBJ2-2, with TRBD2 matching over 8 bases. The V segment lost 2 bases and the J segment 6 bases; nucleotides outside the gene matches: 8. The germline V gene encodes CDR1 SGHAT and CDR2 FQNNGV. The CDR3 loop spans 16 amino acids. CDR3 loop: CASSLNGRAGPGELFF. In DNA, the CDR3 is TGTGCCAGCAGCTTAAACGGGAGGGCAGGACCCGGGGAGCTGTTTTTT.

J is TRBJ2-1 and V is TRBV5-1; 10 bases line up with TRBD2. J gave up 2 bases and V 4 bases, and 3 bases lay outside the gene matches. The CDR3 consists of 15 residues. Germline V gives CDR1 SGHRS, CDR2 YFSETQ. DNA of the CDR3: TGCGCCAGCAGCCGGACTAGCGGCGCCTACAATGAGCAGTTCTTC. Translated: CASSRTSGAYNEQFF.

As for this clone: Additional DNA sequences in this sample encode the identical CDR3. The V call is TRBV5-1, the J call TRBJ2-1; 11 bases align to TRBD2. From germline, CDR1 is SGHRS and CDR2 YFSETQ. The CDR3 loop spans 16 amino acids. Unmatched junction bases numbered 3, after V lost 3 bases and J lost 1 base. The CDR3 coding sequence is TGCGCCAGCAGCTCCTTAGCGGGAGGGTCCTACAATGAGCAGTTCTTC. This sequence encodes CASSSLAGGSYNEQFF.

The chain employs TRBV27 and TRBJ2-3, with 12 positions matching TRBD2. Losses at the gene ends were 2 bases for V and 4 bases for J; bases not matched to a gene: 13. The CDR3 has 19 amino acids. The germline V gene has CDR1 MNHEY and CDR2 SMNVEV (reference sequence). CDR3 nucleotides: TGTGCCAGCAGTTTAACTAGCGGGAGGACACCTAGGTTCGCAGATACGCAGTATTTT. This sequence encodes CASSLTSGRTPRFADTQYF.

V gene TRBV6-5 combines with J gene TRBJ1-2, with TRBD1 matching over 7 bases. Unmatched junction bases numbered 9, after V lost 7 bases and J lost 4 bases. CDR1 and CDR2 from the germline V gene are MNHEY and SVGAGI. This CDR3 is built from 14 residues. The CDR3: CASNLQGLIYGYTF. The CDR3 DNA follows: TGTGCCAGCAATTTACAGGGGCTCATCTATGGCTACACCTTC.

This chain connects TRBV7-2 to TRBJ1-6, with TRBD1 identical over 11 bases. Germline CDR1 SGHTA, CDR2 FQGNSA. V lost 5 bases, J lost 8 bases, and 8 bases stayed unmatched. The CDR3 extends over 16 amino acids. The CDR3 sequence: CASSLRRDRGDSPLHF. Written as DNA, the CDR3 is TGTGCCAGCAGCCTAAGAAGGGACAGGGGGGATTCACCCCTCCACTTT.

This clone occurred a few times. The chain joins TRBV28 to TRBJ1-1, with TRBD1 matching 8 bases. CDR1 MDHEN and CDR2 SYDVKM come from the germline V gene. The CDR3 spans 14 residues. J gave up 1 base and V 6 bases, and 4 bases lay outside the gene matches. The CDR3 coding sequence is TGTGCCAGCAGGATACAGGGGGAGAACACTGAAGCTTTCTTT. This gives the protein CASRIQGENTEAFF.

The chain carries TRBV5-1 and TRBJ1-4; 9 bases align to TRBD1. This CDR3 has 17 residues. The V gene end was trimmed by 4 bases and the J gene end by 8 bases; junction bases not matched to a gene: 15. CDR1 SGHRS and CDR2 YFSETQ come from the germline V gene. CDR3 region: CASSGTGSPTVGEKLFF. The CDR3 region has the DNA TGCGCCAGCAGCGGGACAGGGAGTCCTACAGTCGGAGAAAAACTGTTTTTT.

For the CDR3, the DNA is TGTGCCAGCAGTATCACACAGGGAAATGGCTACACCTTC. It translates to CASSITQGNGYTF. The chain is built from TRBV28 and TRBJ1-2, with D possibly TRBD1 on 6 matching bases. CDR1 and CDR2 (germline): MDHEN, SYDVKM. This CDR3 spans 13 amino acids. Deletions cut 5 bases from V and 6 bases from J, with 13 bases between.

The rearrangement uses TRBV21-1 and TRBJ2-7; the D call of TRBD2 is as the table states it, not checked on the DNA. TRBV21-1 is a pseudogene locus. CDR3 length: 18 amino acids. The CDR3 reads CASLNRYGLAGESYEQYF. CDR3 bases: TGTGCCAGCCTGAACAGGTATGGACTAGCGGGAGAGTCCTACGAGCAGTACTTC.

The rearrangement links TRBV5-1 to TRBJ1-2, with 10 nucleotides matching TRBD1. The CDR3 consists of 14 residues. V shed 3 bases and J 7 bases; nucleotides not matched to a gene: 6. Germline values: CDR1 SGHRS, CDR2 YFSETQ. CDR3 nucleotides: TGCGCCAGCAGCTACGACAGGGGGCAGGGTGGCTACACCTTC. This codes for CASSYDRGQGGYTF. Full variable domain (outside the CDR3, taken from reference TRBV5-1 and TRBJ1-2): KAGVTQTPRYLIKTRGQQVTLSCSPISGHRSVSWYQQTPGQGLQFLFEYFSETQRNKGNFPGRFSGRQFSNSRSEMNVSTLELGDSALYLCASSYDRGQGGYTFGSGTRLTVV.

The genes are TRBV3-1 (or the pseudogene TRBV3-2) and TRBJ2-3; perhaps TRBD1 as D (6 bases). Trimming took off 3 bases at V and 1 base at J, with 8 bases between the two ends. Germline CDR1 is LGHDT and CDR2 is YNNKEL (reference sequence). CDR3 size: 14 residues. CDR3 sequence: CASSHDRRTDTQYF. CDR3 DNA sequence: TGTGCCAGCAGCCACGACAGGCGCACAGATACGCAGTATTTT.

The chain recombines TRBV5-1 with TRBJ1-5, with 10 bases lining up with TRBD1. Germline assignment: CDR1 SGHRS and CDR2 YFSETQ. J lost 1 base, V lost 4 bases, and 11 bases had no gene match. The CDR3 length is 18 residues. DNA for the CDR3: TGCGCCAGCAGCCCGGGACAGGGGACGATAGGGAGCAATCAGCCCCAGCATTTT. It yields the protein CASSPGQGTIGSNQPQHF.

V is TRBV4-2 and J is TRBJ2-2, with D possibly TRBD2 on 5 matching bases. The CDR3 is 15 amino acids. Germline V gene lookup returns CDR1 LGHNA and CDR2 YNFKEQ. The germline V and J ends were trimmed by 5 bases and 2 bases, with 12 bases remaining between them. The CDR3 spells CASSTRTANTGELFF. The CDR3, as DNA: TGTGCCAGCAGCACTAGGACGGCTAACACCGGGGAGCTGTTTTTT.